Below are 24 T cell receptor beta chains sequenced from a single sample in a study of CD8 T cells in ankylosing spondylitis. MiXCR, applied by TCRdb to the 5' RACE reads, yields one record per CDR3 protein. This repertoire shows 200,000 to 300,000 distinct CDR3 sequences, around 7.8% found once; its top ten account for about 6.5%. Sequencing input: blood, either unsorted or a sorted T cell fraction (not recorded which). These receptors were collected from a male donor with ankylosing spondylitis or in good health (not recorded which).

The gene calls are TRBV21-1 and TRBJ1-5; the table calls TRBD1, which could not be checked here. TRBV21-1 is designated a pseudogene. The CDR3 sequence is 16 residues long. In nucleotides, the CDR3 is TGTGCCAGCAGAAACTTAGGGCAGGGTGAAAATCAGCCCCAGCATTTT. It translates to CASRNLGQGENQPQHF.

In its sample, this clonotype was seen many times. The chain is built from TRBV7-9 and TRBJ1-1, with TRBD1 matching over 7 bases. Looked up from germline, CDR1 is SEHNR and CDR2 is FQNEAQ (reference sequence). This CDR3 spans 14 amino acids. V lost 5 bases, J lost 1 base, and 4 bases stayed unmatched. CDR3 sequence (DNA): TGTGCCAGCAGCCAGGGACAGCCGAACACTGAAGCTTTCTTT. It yields the protein CASSQGQPNTEAFF.

This clonotype was picked up a small number of times. The chain has TRBV2 and TRBJ1-2; TRBD1 might be the D (5 bases). V was clipped by 4 bases and J by 8 bases, with 8 bases between them. The germline gives CDR1 SNHLY, CDR2 FYNNEI. The CDR3 loop spans 11 amino acids. The CDR3 DNA reads as TGTGCCAGCAGTGGGGACGGCGGCTACACCTTC. This gives the protein CASSGDGGYTF.

The rearrangement uses TRBV6-4 and TRBJ2-1; tentatively, D is TRBD2 (5 bases). CDR1 and CDR2 from the germline V gene are MRHNA and SNTAGT. V dropped 6 bases and J dropped 6 bases, with 18 bases sitting between them. CDR3 length: 15 amino acids. The CDR3, as DNA: TGTGCCAGCAGCCCAGCGGCCTCCCCGGGCAATGAGCAGTTCTTC. It yields the protein CASSPAASPGNEQFF.

The chain recombines TRBV29-1 with TRBJ2-7; D perhaps matches TRBD1 (5 bases). V lost 4 bases and J lost 5, with 9 bases in between. Germline V lookup: CDR1 SQVTM, CDR2 ANQGSEA. This CDR3 has 11 residues. The CDR3 DNA sequence: TGCAGCGTTGTTCTAGGGGACGAGCAGTACTTC. Protein: CSVVLGDEQYF.

This clonotype was counted ten times or more. The V gene is TRBV29-1, the J gene TRBJ2-7; a possible D gene is TRBD1 (6 bases). The germline V gene has CDR1 SQVTM and CDR2 ANQGSEA. Trimming took off 6 bases at V and 1 base at J, with 10 bases between the two ends. The CDR3 length is 12 residues. The chain's CDR3 is CSVTDSSYEQYF. In DNA, the CDR3 is TGCAGCGTCACGGACAGTTCCTACGAGCAGTACTTC.

This clonotype showed up many times. This sequence joins TRBV10-2 and TRBJ2-7, with 10 bases that match TRBD2. The V gene end was trimmed by 0 bases and the J gene end by 6 bases; junction bases not matched to a gene: 8. Germline lookup yields CDR1 WSHSY and CDR2 SAAADI. This CDR3 has 16 amino acids. CDR3: CASSESQTSGLSEQYF. The CDR3 nucleotides are TGCGCCAGCAGTGAGTCGCAGACTAGCGGGCTTAGCGAGCAGTACTTC.

This clonotype was observed at least ten times. The V gene is TRBV5-1, the J gene TRBJ1-2; D not resolved. Germline lookup yields CDR1 SGHRS and CDR2 YFSETQ. V was cut by 2 bases and J by 6 bases, with 8 bases left in between. The CDR3 is 12 amino acids. CDR3 residues: CASSFGGDGYTF. The CDR3 DNA follows: TGCGCCAGCAGCTTTGGAGGAGATGGCTACACCTTC.

This clonotype was detected ten times or more. The chain joins TRBV9 to TRBJ2-4, with a weak D call TRBD2 (6 bases). The CDR3 contains 14 residues. The V gene lost 0 bases and the J gene lost 5 bases, with 9 bases spanning the gap. The V gene's germline CDR1 is SGDLS and CDR2 YYNGEE. The CDR3 DNA follows: TGTGCCAGCAGCGTAGCTGGAGGGGAAAACATTCAGTACTTC. Its translation is CASSVAGGENIQYF.

This clonotype was counted at least ten times. The rearrangement joins TRBV5-1 to TRBJ2-7; the D is unclear. Trimming left V 3 bases short and J 6 bases short, with 13 bases between. CDR3 length: 13 residues. The germline V gene has CDR1 SGHRS and CDR2 YFSETQ. In nucleotides, the CDR3 is TGCGCCAGCAGCTCGGCCCTATCAGCCGAGCAGTACTTC. Translated: CASSSALSAEQYF.

In its sample, this clonotype was seen many times. The chain combines TRBV6-5 with TRBJ1-1; perhaps TRBD1 as D (5 bases). The V and J ends lost 5 bases and 8 bases respectively, with 9 bases between them. The CDR3 spans 11 residues. Germline V lookup: CDR1 MNHEY, CDR2 SVGAGI. CDR3 sequence: CASSQGGEAFF. The CDR3 bases are TGTGCCAGCAGTCAGGGAGGGGAAGCTTTCTTT.

This clonotype was detected many times. The chain has TRBV6-1 and TRBJ2-3; 8 bases are shared with TRBD2. Germline trimming cut 5 bases from V and 0 bases from J; bases unmatched to any gene: 7. CDR3 length: 16 amino acids. Germline V CDR1 and CDR2: MNHNS, SASEGT. CDR3 sequence (DNA): TGTGCCAGCAGTCTCGCGGGGGGCTCTAGCACAGATACGCAGTATTTT. It codes for CASSLAGGSSTDTQYF.

This clonotype showed up just a few times. This chain uses TRBV7-2 with TRBJ1-5; D is possibly TRBD1 (5 bases). The CDR3 covers 15 residues. Germline V CDR1 and CDR2: SGHTA, FQGNSA. V was pared by 0 bases and J by 6 bases, with 12 bases between. Here the CDR3 DNA reads TGTGCCAGCAGCTTAGCGGCAGGGAAAAGTCAGCCCCAGCATTTT. Amino acid sequence: CASSLAAGKSQPQHF.

This clonotype showed up just a few times. The chain is built from TRBV3-1 and TRBJ2-6, with D perhaps TRBD1 (6 bases). Germline V gives CDR1 LGHDT, CDR2 YNNKEL (reference sequence). This CDR3 has 15 amino acids. With 4 bases removed from V and 4 bases from J, the gap between germline ends came to 11 bases. CDR3 in DNA: TGTGCCAGCAGCCCTTACAGGGCCGGGGCCAACGTCCTGACTTTC. Translating gives CASSPYRAGANVLTF.

This clonotype was picked up many times. This chain links TRBV5-1 with TRBJ2-7; 7 positions agree with TRBD1. The CDR3 loop spans 14 amino acids. After removal of 4 bases from V and 5 bases from J, the junction contained 9 bases not matched to a gene. Germline assignment: CDR1 SGHRS and CDR2 YFSETQ. CDR3 region: CASSAAGGNNEQYF. CDR3 coding DNA: TGCGCCAGCAGCGCCGCAGGGGGAAACAACGAGCAGTACTTC.

In its sample, this clonotype was seen a few times. J is TRBJ1-5 and V is TRBV27, with a tentative D call TRBD1 (5 bases). The CDR3 loop spans 15 amino acids. CDR1 MNHEY and CDR2 SMNVEV come from the germline V gene (reference sequence). V dropped 0 bases and J dropped 7 bases, with 13 bases sitting between them. The CDR3: CASSLSFGGWQPQHF. The CDR3 nucleotides are TGTGCCAGCAGTTTATCCTTCGGGGGATGGCAGCCCCAGCATTTT.

This clonotype was observed at least ten times. The chain joins TRBV7-8 to TRBJ1-1; tentatively, D is TRBD1 (5 bases). This CDR3 contains 14 residues. Trimming took off 1 base at V and 8 bases at J, with 14 bases between the two ends. Germline CDR1 reads SGHVS; CDR2 reads FQNEAQ. The CDR3 sequence: CASSLELGTSEAFF. CDR3 in DNA: TGTGCCAGCAGCTTAGAATTGGGGACCTCGGAAGCTTTCTTT. The full variable domain, with the rest looked up from reference TRBV7-8 and TRBJ1-1, is GAGVSQSPRYKVAKRGQDVALRCDPISGHVSLFWYQQALGQGPEFLTYFQNEAQLDKSGLPSDRFFAERPEGSVSTLKIQRTQQEDSAVYLCASSLELGTSEAFFGQGTRLTVV.

This clonotype appeared many times. The V gene is TRBV24-1, the J gene TRBJ1-1; D is unresolved. CDR3 length: 11 amino acids. The V gene lost 0 bases and the J gene lost 12 bases, with 7 bases spanning the gap. Looked up from germline, CDR1 is KGHDR and CDR2 is SFDVKD. CDR3 region: CATSDLVETFF. The CDR3 coding sequence is TGTGCCACCAGTGATTTGGTGGAAACTTTCTTT.

The rearrangement links TRBV10-3 to TRBJ1-5; 8 bases agree with TRBD1. The J segment lost 5 bases and the V segment lost 2 bases, leaving 5 bases of the junction unmatched. CDR3 length: 15 amino acids. Germline V CDR1 and CDR2: ENHRY, SYGVKD. This chain's CDR3 is CAISEGGTGDQPQHF. CDR3 coding DNA: TGTGCCATCAGTGAGGGCGGGACAGGAGATCAGCCCCAGCATTTT.

This clonotype came up many times. The rearrangement joins TRBV5-6 to TRBJ2-1; 11 bases are shared with TRBD2. Germline V gene data show CDR1 as SGHDT and CDR2 as YYEEEE. This CDR3 contains 16 residues. The trim removed 4 bases at V and 7 bases at J, leaving 10 bases unmatched. CDR3 region: CASSPFSGGAKNEQFF. For the CDR3, the DNA is TGTGCCAGCAGCCCTTTTAGCGGGGGGGCCAAGAATGAGCAGTTCTTC.

The J gene is TRBJ2-1, the V gene TRBV11-2, with no clear D. The V end was cut by 1 base, the J end by 6 bases, with 10 bases between. The germline gives CDR1 SGHAT, CDR2 FQNNGV. There are 14 residues in the CDR3. CDR3 nucleotides: TGTGCCAGCAGCTTAGGAAACAGCCCCAATGAGCAGTTCTTC. It is translated as CASSLGNSPNEQFF.

This clonotype was counted at least ten times. This chain connects TRBV7-9 to TRBJ2-5; D might be TRBD2 (6 bases). Germline V lookup: CDR1 SEHNR, CDR2 FQNEAQ (reference sequence). This CDR3 is built from 13 residues. Trimming removed 5 bases from V and 7 bases from J, with 14 bases in between. The CDR3 sequence is CASSKDWDWTQYF. CDR3 bases: TGTGCCAGCAGCAAGGACTGGGACTGGACCCAGTACTTC.

The sample holds many counts of this clonotype. The rearrangement links TRBV6-4 to TRBJ2-1, with 10 bases matching TRBD2. The V and J ends lost 5 bases and 5 bases, in that order; junction bases with no gene match: 6. The germline gives CDR1 MRHNA, CDR2 SNTAGT. The CDR3 has 15 amino acids. The CDR3 region has the DNA TGTGCCAGCAGTTCCGGACTAGCGGAGAACAATGAGCAGTTCTTC. This translates into CASSSGLAENNEQFF.

The chain joins TRBV11-1 to TRBJ1-2, with D possibly matching TRBD1 (5 bases). Deletions cut 7 bases from V and 7 bases from J, with 13 bases between. The germline V gene has CDR1 SGHAT and CDR2 FQDESV (reference sequence). The CDR3 is made up of 12 amino acids. CDR3 sequence (DNA): TGTGCCAGCACGGGGCCAGGGAGTGGCTACACCTTC. This sequence encodes CASTGPGSGYTF.